These 26 T cell receptor beta chains came from one sample sequenced in a study of response to subunit inactivated influenza vaccine. Using its own MiXCR run on the RT-PCR reads, TCRdb lists one record per CDR3 protein. The sample lists 650,000 to 800,000 distinct CDR3 sequences, 11% to 15% seen once, with 6% to 7% in the top ten. This specimen consisted of PBMCs from blood, obtained around two weeks before vaccination. These receptors were collected from a man aged 50-59 years who received an inactivated influenza vaccine.

The gene calls are TRBV30 and TRBJ2-1, with D unresolved. V gave up 0 bases and J gave up 0 bases, with 9 bases separating them. CDR3 length: 15 amino acids. Germline CDR1 and CDR2: GTSNPN and SVGIG (reference sequence). The CDR3 coding sequence is TGTGCCTGGAGTGTACTACGGAGCTCCTACAATGAGCAGTTCTTC. Protein: CAWSVLRSSYNEQFF.

This clonotype was seen a few times. The chain joins TRBV20-1 to TRBJ2-7; D gene ambiguous. V was shortened by 6 bases and J by 4 bases, with 4 bases between the two germline ends. This CDR3 is 9 amino acids long. Germline V gene lookup returns CDR1 DFQATT and CDR2 SNEGSKA (reference sequence). The CDR3 spells CSAMYEQYF. The CDR3 bases are TGCAGTGCAATGTACGAGCAGTACTTC.

There are many counts of this clonotype. V gene TRBV12-3 or TRBV12-4 combines with J gene TRBJ2-2; weak D call: TRBD1 (5 bases). V was shortened by 5 bases and J by 6 bases, with 16 bases between the two germline ends. The CDR3 contains 15 residues. Here the CDR3 reads CASSQPPGLAGELFF. The CDR3 nucleotides are TGTGCCAGCAGTCAGCCACCAGGGTTGGCCGGGGAGCTGTTTTTT.

About this clonotype itself: A read error may explain this, as a much larger clone is one base away. The V and J genes are TRBV2 and TRBJ2-1; 7 bases are shared with TRBD1. The CDR3 covers 15 residues. Germline loops: CDR1 SNHLY, CDR2 FYNNEI. CDR3 DNA: TGTGCCACCAGTGTATTAGGGGGCAGATACAATGAGCAGTTCTTC. Its protein is CATSVLGGRYNEQFF.

The sample holds many counts of this clonotype. V and J are TRBV20-1 and TRBJ2-7; 10 nucleotides line up with TRBD2. Germline trimming cut 1 base from V and 3 bases from J; bases unmatched to any gene: 6. This CDR3 has 15 residues. Germline V gene data show CDR1 as DFQATT and CDR2 as SNEGSKA (reference sequence). This CDR3 reads CSARVPSGSIYEQYF. The CDR3 region has the DNA TGCAGTGCTAGAGTTCCTAGCGGGAGTATCTACGAGCAGTACTTC.

The chain carries TRBV5-5 and TRBJ1-2, with a tentative D call TRBD1 (5 bases). CDR1 SGHKS and CDR2 YYEKEE come from the germline V gene (reference sequence). The length of the CDR3 is 14 residues. With 4 bases removed from V and 4 bases from J, the gap between germline ends came to 14 bases. The DNA for the CDR3 is TGTGCCAGCAGCCACCTAGACGGGGGCTATGGCTACACCTTC. Its translation is CASSHLDGGYGYTF.

The rearrangement joins TRBV6-5 to TRBJ2-3; D ambiguous. The ends were cut back, 3 bases at V and 0 bases at J, with 7 bases in the middle. CDR3 length: 14 amino acids. CDR1 and CDR2 from the germline V gene are MNHEY and SVGAGI. CDR3: CASSYLRSTDTQYF. CDR3 in DNA: TGTGCCAGCAGTTATCTCCGGAGCACAGATACGCAGTATTTT.

This clonotype was observed at least ten times. V is TRBV4-1 and J is TRBJ1-6; no firm D call. The V and J ends lost 1 base and 8 bases respectively, with 3 bases between them. Germline V lookup: CDR1 MGHRA, CDR2 YSYEKL. The CDR3 contains 12 residues. The CDR3 loop reads CASSQADSPLHF. The CDR3 bases are TGCGCCAGCAGCCAAGCTGATTCACCCCTCCACTTT.

This clonotype showed up just a few times. The genes are TRBV5-1 and TRBJ2-1; D perhaps matches TRBD2 (7 bases). Germline CDR1 and CDR2: SGHRS and YFSETQ. Trimming took 3 bases from V and 5 from J, leaving 18 bases between them. This CDR3 has 16 amino acids. CDR3 loop: CASSWGGASGNNEQFF. The CDR3 nucleotides are TGCGCCAGCAGCTGGGGGGGGGCTAGCGGCAACAATGAGCAGTTCTTC. Full variable domain (missing parts from reference TRBV5-1 and TRBJ2-1): KAGVTQTPRYLIKTRGQQVTLSCSPISGHRSVSWYQQTPGQGLQFLFEYFSETQRNKGNFPGRFSGRQFSNSRSEMNVSTLELGDSALYLCASSWGGASGNNEQFFGPGTRLTVL.

This clonotype occurred a few times. The V call is TRBV19, the J call TRBJ1-6, with D perhaps TRBD1 (5 bases). Germline CDR1 reads LNHDA; CDR2 reads SQIVND (reference sequence). The CDR3 extends over 14 amino acids. Trimming removed 6 bases at V and 9 bases at J, with 15 bases between. The DNA of the CDR3 is TGTGCCAGTAGCCGGACAACCGGCCTTTCACCCCTCCACTTT. Translated: CASSRTTGLSPLHF.

This clonotype was seen only a few times. This chain joins TRBV7-9 and TRBJ2-7; 7 nucleotides line up with TRBD1. V shed 5 bases and J 4 bases; nucleotides not matched to a gene: 17. Germline loops: CDR1 SEHNR, CDR2 FQNEAQ (reference sequence). CDR3 length equals 17 residues. CDR3 loop: CASSLADRTGGGYEQYF. DNA of the CDR3: TGTGCCAGCAGCCTCGCCGATAGGACAGGTGGGGGTTACGAGCAGTACTTC.

The gene calls are TRBV7-8 and TRBJ1-2; 7 nucleotides line up with TRBD1. This CDR3 has 15 residues. The J segment lost 4 bases and the V segment lost 1 base, leaving 6 bases of the junction unmatched. CDR1 is SGHVS, CDR2 FQNEAQ, per germline. The CDR3 DNA sequence: TGTGCCAGCAGCTTAGACAGGGGTGCTGGCTATGGCTACACCTTC. Its protein is CASSLDRGAGYGYTF.

This clonotype was observed a handful of times. This sequence joins TRBV12-3 or TRBV12-4 and TRBJ1-3, with D hard to call. Trimming shortened V by 7 bases and J by 0 bases, and 13 bases separated the two germline ends. This CDR3 spans 15 amino acids. The CDR3 DNA reads TGTGCCAGCATCTTAGGGATGATCTCTGGAAACACCATATATTTT. It is translated as CASILGMISGNTIYF.

In this sample, this clonotype turned up a few times. V and J are TRBV5-1 and TRBJ2-1; TRBD2 aligns across 12 bases. This CDR3 region has 16 residues. Germline V lookup: CDR1 SGHRS, CDR2 YFSETQ. Losses at the gene ends were 1 base for V and 4 bases for J; bases not matched to a gene: 3. This chain's CDR3 is CASSLIGLAGYNEQFF. As DNA, the CDR3 is TGCGCCAGCAGCTTGATCGGACTAGCGGGGTACAATGAGCAGTTCTTC.

In its sample, this clonotype was seen many times. The CDR3 nucleotides read TGTGCCACCAGCAGAGATTGGGATCAGCCCCAGCATTTT. This gives the protein CATSRDWDQPQHF. The V call is TRBV15, the J call TRBJ1-5; unclear D gene. CDR1 and CDR2 from the germline V gene are LNHNV and YYDKDF (reference sequence). V was shortened by 0 bases and J by 5 bases, with 5 bases between the two germline ends. This CDR3 spans 13 amino acids.

This chain uses TRBV28 with TRBJ2-1, with 9 nucleotides matching TRBD2. The length of the CDR3 is 16 residues. Unmatched junction bases numbered 6, after V lost 4 bases and J lost 2 bases. CDR1 is MDHEN, CDR2 SYDVKM, per germline. The CDR3 nucleotides read TGTGCCAGCAGTTACCAGACTAGCGGTCCCTACAATGAGCAGTTCTTC. This codes for CASSYQTSGPYNEQFF.

V gene TRBV9 combines with J gene TRBJ2-4; D might be TRBD2 (5 bases). There are 14 residues in the CDR3. The ends were cut back, 2 bases at V and 1 base at J, with 7 bases in the middle. Germline V lookup: CDR1 SGDLS, CDR2 YYNGEE. CDR3 sequence reads: CASSVTGAKNIQYF. DNA for the CDR3: TGTGCCAGCAGCGTTACGGGGGCCAAAAACATTCAGTACTTC. Complete variable domain (other parts from reference TRBV9 and TRBJ2-4): DSGVTQTPKHLITATGQRVTLRCSPRSGDLSVYWYQQSLDQGLQFLIQYYNGEERAKGNILERFSAQQFPDLHSELNLSSLELGDSALYFCASSVTGAKNIQYFGAGTRLSVL.

A few counts support this clonotype. The rearrangement uses TRBV30 and TRBJ2-5; D might be TRBD1 (6 bases). The CDR3 sequence is 14 residues long. V was cut by 0 bases and J by 4 bases, with 12 bases left in between. Germline loops: CDR1 GTSNPN, CDR2 SVGIG (reference sequence). The CDR3 sequence is CAWSVLGGGETQYF. For the CDR3, the DNA is TGTGCCTGGAGTGTACTAGGGGGTGGAGAGACCCAGTACTTC.

This clonotype was seen a handful of times. CDR3 region: CASSGFRGRYEQYF. CDR3 coding DNA: TGTGCCAGCAGCGGATTCAGGGGGCGCTACGAGCAGTACTTC. V gene TRBV11-3 combines with J gene TRBJ2-7, with 8 bases that match TRBD1. Per the germline V gene, CDR1 is SGHNT and CDR2 is YENEEA. V was clipped by 5 bases and J by 3 bases; unmatched bases: 6. CDR3 length: 14 amino acids.

This clonotype was seen a handful of times. This rearrangement joins TRBV5-1 to TRBJ1-5; no firm D call. V shed 4 bases and J shed 3 bases, with 14 bases lying between them. CDR3 length: 15 amino acids. The germline V gene has CDR1 SGHRS and CDR2 YFSETQ. The CDR3 region has the DNA TGCGCCAGCAGCAGGGAGGCAGGTTACAATCAGCCCCAGCATTTT. It specifies CASSREAGYNQPQHF.

Only a few counts were recorded for this clonotype. The rearrangement joins TRBV2 to TRBJ2-1; 11 bases map to TRBD1. Germline assignment: CDR1 SNHLY and CDR2 FYNNEI. Trimming took 3 bases from V and 9 from J; bases not matched to a gene: 7. This CDR3 is built from 15 residues. This chain's CDR3 is CASSDLGQGAAEQFF. For the CDR3, the DNA is TGTGCCAGCAGTGACCTCGGACAGGGGGCAGCTGAGCAGTTCTTC.

In its sample, this clonotype was seen a few times. This chain joins TRBV6-5 and TRBJ2-1; no definite D call. This CDR3 contains 13 residues. The V and J ends lost 2 bases and 5 bases respectively, with 7 bases between them. The germline V gene has CDR1 MNHEY and CDR2 SVGAGI. The CDR3 loop reads CASSYEVHNEQFF. The CDR3 DNA is TGTGCCAGCAGTTACGAAGTTCACAATGAGCAGTTCTTC.

V gene TRBV10-3 combines with J gene TRBJ2-1, with D possibly being TRBD2 (5 bases). Germline V CDR1 and CDR2: ENHRY, SYGVKD. The CDR3 loop spans 13 amino acids. V lost 0 bases and J 10 bases, leaving 10 bases between the germline ends. The CDR3 sequence is CAISESIGLEQFF. CDR3 nucleotide sequence: TGTGCCATCAGTGAGTCGATAGGACTCGAGCAGTTCTTC.

The chain has TRBV11-2 and TRBJ2-6, with D possibly matching TRBD1 (5 bases). The germline V gene has CDR1 SGHAT and CDR2 FQNNGV. This CDR3 contains 16 residues. The V end lost 6 bases, the J end lost 1 base, and 13 bases lay between the germline ends. CDR3 sequence: CASRGVEQSGANVLTF. The CDR3 DNA follows: TGTGCCAGCAGAGGGGTAGAACAGTCTGGGGCCAACGTCCTGACTTTC.

Many counts were recorded for this clonotype. The chain joins TRBV2 to TRBJ2-7, with TRBD1 matching over 9 bases. The germline V gene encodes CDR1 SNHLY and CDR2 FYNNEI. V lost 3 bases, J lost 4 bases, and 10 bases stayed unmatched. The CDR3 extends over 16 amino acids. The CDR3 region has the DNA TGTGCCAGCAGTGACCCTCCGGGACAGGGCCTATACGAGCAGTACTTC. Protein: CASSDPPGQGLYEQYF.

This chain joins TRBV10-3 and TRBJ2-3; the D is unclear. V gave up 2 bases and J gave up 6 bases, with 9 bases separating them. The germline V gene has CDR1 ENHRY and CDR2 SYGVKD. The CDR3 extends over 13 amino acids. The DNA for the CDR3 is TGTGCCATCAGTGAGGCGGACCGGGATACGCAGTATTTT. Protein: CAISEADRDTQYF.